The sequence of this T cell receptor (beta chain) was determined in a study of T cells after yellow fever vaccination. The authors made TCR cDNA by 5'RACE template switching, adding a universal primer site and UMIs. TCRdb passed the 5' RACE reads through MiXCR, listing each CDR3 protein once. The table shows under 600,000 distinct CDR3 sequences, with 21% occurring only once. Study-wide points: Of the clonotypes, a small share occurred in both CD4 and CD8 compartments.

The CDR3 is made up of 11 amino acids. The germline gives CDR1 SGHKS, CDR2 YYEKEE (reference sequence). Trimming removed 5 bases from V and 5 bases from J, with 7 bases in between. This clonotype was seen a few times. Its cognate antigen is unknown. The V gene is TRBV5-5, the J gene TRBJ2-5; D not resolved. The sample was PBMCs, taken approximately 22 days after the first yellow fever vaccination. This clonotype was sampled from a man aged 18-30 years who received the YFV17D yellow fever vaccine. The DNA for the CDR3 is TGTGCCAGCAGGAGTATTGAGACCCAGTACTTC. Its translation is CASRSIETQYF.